This T cell receptor beta chain emerged from a study of blood T cells in healthy people across ages. Whole-study context: About one barcoded beta molecule per two T cells was captured by template switching. Points from the study as a whole: Unsorted PBMC input precluded a conclusive naive versus antigen-experienced comparison. Unknown CMV status may confound age-related changes in expanded clones.

Germline CDR1 reads SGHNT; CDR2 reads YENEEA. This CDR3 region has 16 residues. V shed 5 bases and J 1 base; nucleotides not matched to a gene: 5. Note on this clonotype: Its antigen is currently unknown.

Sample-barcoded 5' priming and a J-beta primer mix drove a second PCR of 7 to 11 cycles. TCRdb reprocessed the 5' RACE reads with MiXCR, giving one entry per CDR3 protein. This sample carries 650,000 to 900,000 distinct CDR3 sequences, around 68% of them seen once, and the ten largest clones take about a quarter. This sequence joins TRBV11-3 and TRBJ2-3; 11 bases align to TRBD2. The source material was blood. The origin of this receptor is a man under 40 in good health. The CDR3 here is CASSPGTSGRTDTQYF. DNA for the CDR3: TGTGCCAGCAGCCCGGGGACTAGCGGACGCACAGATACGCAGTATTTT.